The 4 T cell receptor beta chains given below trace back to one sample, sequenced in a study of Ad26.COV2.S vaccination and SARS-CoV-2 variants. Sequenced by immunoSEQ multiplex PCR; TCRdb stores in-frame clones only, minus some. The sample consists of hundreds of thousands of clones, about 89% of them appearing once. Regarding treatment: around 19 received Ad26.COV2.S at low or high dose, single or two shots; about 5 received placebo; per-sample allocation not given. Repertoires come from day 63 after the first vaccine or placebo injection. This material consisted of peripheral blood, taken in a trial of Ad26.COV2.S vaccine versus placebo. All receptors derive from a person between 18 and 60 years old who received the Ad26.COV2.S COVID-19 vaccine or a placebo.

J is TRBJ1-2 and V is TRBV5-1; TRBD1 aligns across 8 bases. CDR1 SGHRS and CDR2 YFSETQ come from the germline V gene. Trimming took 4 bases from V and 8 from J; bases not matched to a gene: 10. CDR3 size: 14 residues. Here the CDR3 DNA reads TGCGCCAGCAGCCCCGGACAGGGTATCCCCGGCTACACCTTC. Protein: CASSPGQGIPGYTF. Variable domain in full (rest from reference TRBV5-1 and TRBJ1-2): KAGVTQTPRYLIKTRGQQVTLSCSPISGHRSVSWYQQTPGQGLQFLFEYFSETQRNKGNFPGRFSGRQFSNSRSEMNVSTLELGDSALYLCASSPGQGIPGYTFGSGTRLTVV.

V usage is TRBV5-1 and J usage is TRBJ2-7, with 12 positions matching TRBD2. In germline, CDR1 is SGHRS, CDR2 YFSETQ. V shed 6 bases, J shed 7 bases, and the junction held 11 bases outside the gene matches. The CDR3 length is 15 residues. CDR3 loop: CASTPLAGGPGEQYF. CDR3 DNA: TGCGCCAGCACTCCCCTAGCGGGAGGGCCGGGGGAGCAGTACTTC.

The CDR3 DNA follows: TGTGCCAGCAGCCAAACTCACCCGGGTGAAGCTTTCTTT. Its translation: CASSQTHPGEAFF. The genes are TRBV3-1 (or the pseudogene TRBV3-2) and TRBJ1-1; no reliable D call. Germline CDR1 is LGHDT and CDR2 is YNNKEL (reference sequence). This CDR3 comprises 13 residues. Trimming took off 2 bases at V and 7 bases at J, with 11 bases between the two ends.

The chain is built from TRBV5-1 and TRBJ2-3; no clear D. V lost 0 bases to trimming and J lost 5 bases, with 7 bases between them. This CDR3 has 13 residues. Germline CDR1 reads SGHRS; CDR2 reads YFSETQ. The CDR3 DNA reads TGCGCCAGCAGCTTGGGCTGGGGAGATACGCAGTATTTT. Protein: CASSLGWGDTQYF.